Listed here is a single TCR beta chain. Its antigen remains unidentified. These data originate in a study of shared clonotypes between healthy human individuals. The overall study: Donors were a couple of women and a few men aged 18 to 49. Whole-study results and caveats: Among donors, sharing of clonotypes was expected to be affected by sequencing depth. Although depth was large, rarefaction showed that sequencing of the sorted subsets was incomplete.

Donors were healthy HIV-negative adults without recent acute infections or vaccinations. Assay used: immunoSEQ multiplex PCR; TCRdb lists only in-frame clones, some missing. The sample lists 2 million to 2.5 million clones; 95% were seen once. Germline V lookup: CDR1 MNHEY, CDR2 SMNVEV (reference sequence). This CDR3 has 15 amino acids. V lost 7 bases and J lost 9, with 22 bases in between. The chain has TRBV27 and TRBJ2-1, with a weak D call TRBD2 (7 bases). The sample taken for sequencing was naive CD4+ T cells sorted from blood. Documented subset: CD45RA+ positively selected. This receptor was identified in a man aged 18-30 years in good health. The CDR3 sequence: CASTGGLTVPGEQFF. The CDR3 DNA reads as TGTGCCAGCACCGGGGGGCTAACTGTACCGGGTGAGCAGTTCTTC.